The clone carrying this T cell receptor beta chain was detected once. Its matching antigen is unknown. As to treatment: roughly 20 received Ad26.COV2.S at low or high dose, single or two shots; 5 received placebo; per-sample allocation not given. Sampling took place 63 days after the first vaccine or placebo injection. The data were obtained in a study of Ad26.COV2.S vaccination and SARS-CoV-2 variants. About the study: Within the COV1001 Ad26.COV2.S trial arm, the donor was enrolled. The vaccine Ad26.COV2.S was put into the muscle once, or twice with 56 days between.

Findings and limits, study-wide: Substantial breadth was reported for post-vaccination spike-specific CD8+ and CD4+ T cells.

The repertoire was sequenced with immunoSEQ multiplex PCR; TCRdb's copy has only in-frame clones and lacks some. The table lists 240,000 or so clones, around 87% of them singletons. The CDR3 extends over 12 amino acids. The V gene's germline CDR1 is MGHDK and CDR2 SYGVNS. The V gene lost 4 bases and the J gene lost 1 base, with 4 bases spanning the gap. The chain is built from TRBV25-1 and TRBJ2-5; D uncertain. This TCR derives from a person between 18 and 59 years old who received the Ad26.COV2.S COVID-19 vaccine or a placebo. The sequencing here drew on peripheral blood, taken in a trial of Ad26.COV2.S vaccine versus placebo. The DNA for the CDR3 is TGTGCCAGCAGTGTTACCCAAGAGACCCAGTACTTC. This sequence encodes CASSVTQETQYF.